The next 21 T cell receptor beta chains were all read from a single sample in a study of identical twins. TCRdb reprocessed the 5' RACE reads via MiXCR and lists one record per CDR3 protein. The profile covers approximately 670,000 distinct CDR3 sequences, with around 6% appearing a single time and around 1.9% taken by the ten largest. The sample consisted of naive T cells sorted from blood. These TCRs come from a man aged 18 to 30 in good health.

This clonotype was seen a few times. The rearrangement joins TRBV27 to TRBJ2-2, with TRBD1 matching over 9 bases. J lost 3 bases, V lost 8 bases, and 4 bases had no gene match. The CDR3 has 14 residues. Germline CDR1 reads MNHEY; CDR2 reads SMNVEV (reference sequence). CDR3 sequence: CASRDRVYTGELFF. CDR3 in DNA: TGTGCCAGCCGGGACAGGGTGTACACCGGGGAGCTGTTTTTT.

Many counts were recorded for this clonotype. The chain is built from TRBV9 and TRBJ2-2; possibly TRBD2 for D (6 bases). Germline lookup yields CDR1 SGDLS and CDR2 YYNGEE. There are 15 residues in the CDR3. Trimming left V 5 bases short and J 7 bases short, with 18 bases between. The CDR3 spells CASSLRTDYNGELFF. The CDR3 nucleotides are TGTGCCAGCAGTCTTAGGACGGACTATAACGGGGAGCTGTTTTTT.

The V call is TRBV5-1, the J call TRBJ2-1; tentatively, D is TRBD1 (6 bases). The CDR3 covers 13 residues. Trimming left V 4 bases short and J 9 bases short, with 14 bases between. CDR1 and CDR2 from the germline V gene are SGHRS and YFSETQ. As DNA, the CDR3 is TGCGCCAGCAGCGGCAGGGGAGTAGGTGAGCAGTTCTTC. It translates to CASSGRGVGEQFF.

This rearrangement joins TRBV27 to TRBJ2-2; 11 bases match TRBD2. Trimming at V came to 8 bases and at J to 4 bases, leaving 12 bases not matched to a gene. The germline gives CDR1 MNHEY, CDR2 SMNVEV (reference sequence). The CDR3 loop spans 17 amino acids. As DNA, the CDR3 is TGTGCCAGCGGCATTATCTCTAGCGGGAGGTCCACCGGGGAGCTGTTTTTT. Protein: CASGIISSGRSTGELFF.

This clonotype was seen just once. This may arise from a read error, as a much more abundant clone is one base away. The genes are TRBV29-1 and TRBJ2-3, with D maybe TRBD2 (6 bases). This CDR3 is built from 16 residues. Germline assignment: CDR1 SQVTM and CDR2 ANQGSEA. The chain's CDR3 is CSVVFRPGGSTDTQNF. The CDR3 coding sequence is TGCAGCGTTGTGTTTCGCCCCGGGGGTAGCACAGATACGCAGAATTTT.

A few counts support this clonotype. The chain combines TRBV5-5 with TRBJ2-7, with 8 bases identical to TRBD2. This CDR3 comprises 14 residues. Germline-derived CDR1 and CDR2 are SGHKS and YYEKEE (reference sequence). The V and J ends lost 5 bases and 0 bases, in that order; junction bases with no gene match: 4. The CDR3 DNA is TGTGCCAGCAGAGCGGGAGTAAACTCCTACGAGCAGTACTTC. Translation: CASRAGVNSYEQYF.

This clonotype turned up a few times. The V gene is TRBV13, the J gene TRBJ1-2; D is uncertain. The CDR3 spans 15 residues. Germline V lookup: CDR1 PRHDT, CDR2 FYEKMQ (reference sequence). The ends were cut back, 5 bases at V and 4 bases at J, with 17 bases in the middle. CDR3 in amino acids: CASSLQTATPYGYTF. The CDR3 coding sequence is TGTGCCAGCAGCCTTCAAACAGCTACTCCCTATGGCTACACCTTC.

This clonotype was counted between two and nine times. V is TRBV27 and J is TRBJ2-2; 12 nucleotides align to TRBD2. Germline lookup yields CDR1 MNHEY and CDR2 SMNVEV (reference sequence). This CDR3 has 16 residues. Losses at the gene ends were 6 bases for V and 4 bases for J; bases not matched to a gene: 6. CDR3 nucleotide sequence: TGTGCCAGCAGCCCTAGCGGGAGGGCCGCCACCGGGGAGCTGTTTTTT. It yields the protein CASSPSGRAATGELFF.

This clonotype appeared a few times. The chain employs TRBV6-2 or TRBV6-3 and TRBJ2-5; D might be TRBD2 (6 bases). V was clipped by 2 bases and J by 4 bases, with 11 bases between them. The CDR3 consists of 14 residues. Germline CDR1 is MNHEY and CDR2 is SVGEGT. The CDR3 DNA is TGTGCCAGCAGTTACCCCGGGAGCTTAGAGACCCAGTACTTC. Protein: CASSYPGSLETQYF.

This clonotype showed up many times. V and J are TRBV20-1 and TRBJ2-2; possibly TRBD2 for D (6 bases). Trimming stripped 0 bases from V and 2 bases from J, with 13 bases between. Germline loops: CDR1 DFQATT, CDR2 SNEGSKA (reference sequence). The CDR3 runs to 16 residues. The CDR3 sequence: CSARDLEGSNTGELFF. The CDR3 nucleotides are TGCAGTGCTAGAGATCTGGAGGGGTCAAACACCGGGGAGCTGTTTTTT.

The chain uses TRBV25-1 and TRBJ1-6; 7 nucleotides agree with TRBD1. The V gene's germline CDR1 is MGHDK and CDR2 SYGVNS. V trimming: 4 bases; J trimming: 7 bases; junction bases outside the gene matches: 4. The CDR3 is made up of 14 amino acids. CDR3 bases: TGTGCCAGCAGTGGCCCCAGGGGGAATTCACCCCTCCACTTT. This translates into CASSGPRGNSPLHF.

Notes on this clonotype: A much larger clone lies a single base off, so this may be a read error. The chain carries TRBV4-1 and TRBJ2-5, with 13 nucleotides matching TRBD2. This CDR3 is built from 19 residues. The germline gives CDR1 MGHRA, CDR2 YSYEKL. The ends lost 2 bases at V and 2 bases at J; junction bases unmatched: 11. The CDR3 is CASSQRLGTSGDTQETQYF. Here the CDR3 DNA reads TGCGCCAGCAGCCAACGTTTGGGGACTAGCGGGGACACGCAAGAGACCCAGTACTTC.

V is TRBV30 and J is TRBJ1-2; the match to TRBD1 covers 7 bases. The CDR3 is 12 amino acids. The ends lost 8 bases at V and 6 bases at J; junction bases unmatched: 9. Looked up from germline, CDR1 is GTSNPN and CDR2 is SVGIG (reference sequence). This CDR3 is CARQGSGDGYTF. The CDR3 nucleotides read TGTGCCCGACAGGGTAGCGGTGATGGCTACACCTTC.

This clonotype was detected ten times or more. CDR3 sequence reads: CASSGQRSYNEQFF. CDR3 DNA: TGTGCCAGCAGCGGACAGCGGTCCTACAATGAGCAGTTCTTC. V usage is TRBV9 and J usage is TRBJ2-1; D might be TRBD1 or TRBD2, each matching 5 bases. CDR1 is SGDLS and CDR2 is YYNGEE in the germline V gene. V lost 3 bases, J lost 1 base, and 8 bases lay in between. The CDR3 totals 14 residues.

This clonotype was detected a few times. The V and J genes are TRBV7-9 and TRBJ2-1; 9 positions match TRBD1. Trimming cost V 3 bases and J 7 bases; bases outside gene matches: 7. The CDR3 is 15 residues long. Germline CDR1 SEHNR, CDR2 FQNEAQ (reference sequence). This chain's CDR3 is CASSFVGTGRNEQFF. CDR3 nucleotides: TGTGCCAGCAGCTTTGTCGGGACAGGGAGGAATGAGCAGTTCTTC.

This chain uses TRBV20-1 with TRBJ1-4; 8 bases map to TRBD1. V lost 6 bases and J lost 8; bases outside the gene matches: 14. Looked up from germline, CDR1 is DFQATT and CDR2 is SNEGSKA (reference sequence). The CDR3 covers 15 residues. CDR3 protein: CSASRDRLWGEKLFF. The CDR3 DNA reads TGCAGTGCCTCCAGGGACAGGCTTTGGGGGGAAAAACTGTTTTTT.

Only a few counts were recorded for this clonotype. The chain employs TRBV7-9 and TRBJ1-3; D is uncertain. Trimming removed 4 bases at V and 3 bases at J, with 19 bases between. The CDR3 consists of 17 residues. Germline V gives CDR1 SEHNR, CDR2 FQNEAQ (reference sequence). The CDR3 bases are TGTGCCAGCAGCTCGTCGGGTCCGGGGAGCTTTGGAAACACCATATATTTT. As protein: CASSSSGPGSFGNTIYF.

This clonotype was found many times. The rearrangement links TRBV4-3 to TRBJ2-3, with no clear D. This CDR3 has 13 residues. The germline V and J ends were trimmed by 1 base and 1 base, with 3 bases remaining between them. Germline CDR1 reads LGHNA; CDR2 reads YSLEER. In nucleotides, the CDR3 is TGCGCCAGCAGCCAAGTGCGCACAGATACGCAGTATTTT. Translated, it gives CASSQVRTDTQYF.

The chain combines TRBV6-2 or TRBV6-3 with TRBJ2-3; D is undetermined. Trimming cost V 8 bases and J 5 bases, with 14 bases left between them. There are 13 residues in the CDR3. Germline CDR1 is MNHEY and CDR2 is SVGEGT. The CDR3 reads CASFSVLLDTQYF. In DNA form, the CDR3 reads TGTGCCAGCTTTAGTGTACTCCTAGATACGCAGTATTTT.

This clonotype has a count of ten or more. The chain links TRBV29-1 to TRBJ1-3; D remains unclear. Trimming removed 5 bases from V and 0 bases from J, with 5 bases in between. In germline, CDR1 is SQVTM, CDR2 ANQGSEA. The CDR3 runs 12 residues. The DNA of the CDR3 is TGCAGCGTTTCTATCTCTGGAAACACCATATATTTT. This gives the protein CSVSISGNTIYF.

This clonotype has ten or more counts. The chain is built from TRBV9 and TRBJ1-1; D is undetermined. The V end lost 1 base, the J end lost 1 base, and 8 bases lay between the germline ends. This CDR3 is 14 amino acids long. Germline CDR1 reads SGDLS; CDR2 reads YYNGEE. CDR3 coding DNA: TGTGCCAGCAGCGTAAATGGCCGGAACACTGAAGCTTTCTTT. Its protein is CASSVNGRNTEAFF.